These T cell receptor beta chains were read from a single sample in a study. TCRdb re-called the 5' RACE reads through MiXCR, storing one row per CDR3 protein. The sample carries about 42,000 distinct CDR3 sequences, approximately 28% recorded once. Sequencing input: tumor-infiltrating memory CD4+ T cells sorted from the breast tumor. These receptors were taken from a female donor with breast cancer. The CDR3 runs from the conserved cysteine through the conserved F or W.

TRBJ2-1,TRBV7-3,CASSSGTSGGPQFF
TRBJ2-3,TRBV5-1,CASRSTDTQYF
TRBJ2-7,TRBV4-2,CASSWDRGAYEQYF
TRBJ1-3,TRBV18,CASSQQNPGDLSGNTIYF
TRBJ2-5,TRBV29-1,CSVDEVAETQYF
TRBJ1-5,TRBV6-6,CASSYTFSNQPQHF
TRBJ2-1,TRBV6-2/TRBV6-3,CASHKAGATYNEQFF
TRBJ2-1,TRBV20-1,CSASLRWTSGTRNEQFF
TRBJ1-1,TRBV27,CASSLGTGRRNTEAFF
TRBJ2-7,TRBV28,CASTPMASYEQYF
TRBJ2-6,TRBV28,CASSFLASQLGANVLTF
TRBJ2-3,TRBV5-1,CASSARLAGINTDTQYF
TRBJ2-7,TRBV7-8,CASSRGRDPSYEQYF
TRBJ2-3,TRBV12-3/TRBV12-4,CASRPSTDTQYF
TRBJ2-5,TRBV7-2,CASSSSQASQYF
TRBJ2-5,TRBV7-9,CASSLRLNYLQETQYF
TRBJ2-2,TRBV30,CAGQTSGSGELFF
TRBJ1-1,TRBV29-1,CSVEEVIDTEAFF
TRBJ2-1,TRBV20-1,CSGRGGPAYYNEQFF
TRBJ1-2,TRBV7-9,CASSFSRAGAFYGYTF
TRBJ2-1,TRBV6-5,CASSYSNRLAPYEQFF
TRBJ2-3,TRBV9,CASSVEGGGDTQYF
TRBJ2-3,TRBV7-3,CASSSDRGNTDTQYF
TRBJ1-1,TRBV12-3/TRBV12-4,CASSFFGLNTEAFF
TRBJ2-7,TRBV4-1,CASSQATTSDQYF
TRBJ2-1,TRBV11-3,CASSPTGLPYDNEQFF
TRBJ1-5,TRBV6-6,CASSLGVTRGWPQHF
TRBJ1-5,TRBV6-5,CTSSDGTLNQPQHF